This paragraph covers one TCR beta chain sequence. These data are taken from a study of blood T cell repertoires in COVID-19. Study in general: The origin of the acute and convalescent COVID-19 samples was the United States, Italy and Spain.

Here immunoSEQ multiplex PCR was the method, and the copy in TCRdb shows in-frame clones only, minus some. In the table there are a few hundred thousand clones, 89% of which are singletons. Germline V gene data show CDR1 as MDHEN and CDR2 as SYDVKM. This CDR3 is 16 amino acids long. V was pared by 3 bases and J by 8 bases, with 21 bases between. The TCR originated in a woman under 40 who had recovered from COVID-19. The V gene is TRBV28, the J gene TRBJ2-3, with TRBD2 as a possible D gene (5 bases). Sample: PBMCs or T cells enriched from blood (not recorded which). The CDR3 DNA follows: TGTGCCAGCAGTTTCGGCTCCTTGCTGGGTGGAGGTACGCAGTATTTT. Protein sequence: CASSFGSLLGGGTQYF.